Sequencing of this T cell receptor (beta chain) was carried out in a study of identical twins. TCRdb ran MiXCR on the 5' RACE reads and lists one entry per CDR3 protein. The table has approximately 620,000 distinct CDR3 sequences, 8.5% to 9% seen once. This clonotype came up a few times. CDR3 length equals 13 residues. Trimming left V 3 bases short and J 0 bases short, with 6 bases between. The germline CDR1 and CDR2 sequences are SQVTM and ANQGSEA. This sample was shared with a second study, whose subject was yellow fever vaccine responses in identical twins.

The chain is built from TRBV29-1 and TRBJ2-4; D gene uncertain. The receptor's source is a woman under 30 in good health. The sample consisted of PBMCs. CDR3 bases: TGCAGCGTTGAGCCACTAGCCAAAAACATTCAGTACTTC. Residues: CSVEPLAKNIQYF.